Shown below are 11 T cell receptor beta chains from a single sample sequenced in a study of cytomegalovirus exposure and HLA in healthy donors. The assay was immunoSEQ multiplex PCR, and TCRdb's table has in-frame clones only and misses some. The sample lists 150,000 to 200,000 clones; roughly 91% were seen once. The sample was PBMCs. The source of these receptors is a man between 18 and 29 years old in good health and CMV-seropositive.

This chain links TRBV6-5 with TRBJ2-7, with no clear D. CDR1 and CDR2 from the germline V gene are MNHEY and SVGAGI. The V end was cut by 5 bases, the J end by 2 bases, with 4 bases between. The CDR3 runs 11 residues. CDR3 sequence reads: CASSAAYEQYF. The CDR3 bases are TGTGCCAGCAGTGCAGCCTACGAGCAGTACTTC.

V usage is TRBV6-6 and J usage is TRBJ2-7; 10 bases line up with TRBD1. The J segment lost 7 bases and the V segment lost 6 bases, leaving 15 bases of the junction unmatched. Per the germline V gene, CDR1 is MNHNY and CDR2 is SVGAGI (reference sequence). This CDR3 is built from 16 residues. CDR3 sequence reads: CASSDPRDRGREEQYF. The CDR3, as DNA: TGTGCCAGCAGCGATCCTAGGGACAGGGGTAGAGAAGAGCAGTACTTC.

This chain links TRBV7-9 with TRBJ2-1, with 12 bases fitting TRBD2. In germline, CDR1 is SEHNR, CDR2 FQNEAQ (reference sequence). Germline trimming cut 3 bases from V and 6 bases from J; bases unmatched to any gene: 3. The CDR3 runs to 15 residues. CDR3 loop: CASSFPSGRANEQFF. The CDR3 coding sequence is TGTGCCAGCAGCTTCCCTAGCGGGAGGGCCAATGAGCAGTTCTTC. Full variable domain (outside the CDR3, taken from reference TRBV7-9 and TRBJ2-1): DTGVSQNPRHKITKRGQNVTFRCDPISEHNRLYWYRQTLGQGPEFLTYFQNEAQLEKSRLLSDRFSAERPKGSFSTLEIQRTEQGDSAMYLCASSFPSGRANEQFFGPGTRLTVL.

This clone was found once. This chain connects TRBV7-8 to TRBJ1-5, with TRBD1 identical over 7 bases. V shed 0 bases and J 7 bases; nucleotides not matched to a gene: 12. This CDR3 has 17 residues. CDR1 and CDR2 from the germline V gene are SGHVS and FQNEAQ. CDR3 region: CASSLAGVSQGGQPQHF. The CDR3 region has the DNA TGTGCCAGCAGCTTAGCTGGGGTGTCGCAGGGGGGCCAGCCCCAGCATTTT.

The CDR3 DNA reads as TGTGCCATCAGTGGGTCACGGGCGGGGGTCACAGATACGCAGTATTTT. Translating it yields CAISGSRAGVTDTQYF. The chain has TRBV10-3 and TRBJ2-3; 7 positions agree with TRBD2. The CDR3 is made up of 16 amino acids. V trimming: 4 bases; J trimming: 2 bases; junction bases outside the gene matches: 9. Germline values: CDR1 ENHRY, CDR2 SYGVKD.

This sequence joins TRBV5-1 and TRBJ2-5, with D perhaps matching TRBD2 (5 bases). Per the germline V gene, CDR1 is SGHRS and CDR2 is YFSETQ. V lost 2 bases and J 4 bases, leaving 15 bases between the germline ends. This CDR3 region has 15 residues. The CDR3, as DNA: TGCGCCAGCAGCTTACAAGCTGCGGGTAGAGAGACCCAGTACTTC. It is translated as CASSLQAAGRETQYF.

This clone appeared a single time. The chain is built from TRBV7-9 and TRBJ2-2; 14 nucleotides line up with TRBD2. Germline V gene lookup returns CDR1 SEHNR and CDR2 FQNEAQ (reference sequence). The CDR3 extends over 17 amino acids. The V segment lost 4 bases and the J segment 1 base; nucleotides outside the gene matches: 2. The DNA for the CDR3 is TGTGCCAGCAGCTCAGGACTAGCGGGAGGGAACACCGGGGAGCTGTTTTTT. Amino acids: CASSSGLAGGNTGELFF.

The chain links TRBV4-1 to TRBJ1-4; no reliable D call. Looked up from germline, CDR1 is MGHRA and CDR2 is YSYEKL. This CDR3 contains 14 residues. V dropped 1 base and J dropped 10 bases, with 13 bases sitting between them. CDR3 amino acids: CASSQVFEFGKLFF. DNA of the CDR3: TGCGCCAGCAGCCAAGTTTTTGAGTTCGGAAAACTGTTTTTT.

V and J are TRBV29-1 and TRBJ2-6; weak D call: TRBD1 (5 bases). Deletions cut 2 bases from V and 0 bases from J, with 14 bases between. The CDR3 runs 17 residues. From germline, CDR1 is SQVTM and CDR2 ANQGSEA. CDR3 in amino acids: CSVELWARGSGANVLTF. CDR3 nucleotide sequence: TGCAGCGTTGAACTCTGGGCAAGGGGCTCTGGGGCCAACGTCCTGACTTTC.

This rearrangement joins TRBV19 to TRBJ2-7, with D uncertain. There are 13 residues in the CDR3. With 7 bases removed from V and 1 base from J, the gap between germline ends came to 11 bases. Germline V gene sequence: CDR1 LNHDA, CDR2 SQIVND (reference sequence). The CDR3 here is CASMEPLSYEQYF. The CDR3 DNA follows: TGTGCCAGTATGGAGCCCCTATCCTACGAGCAGTACTTC. The entire variable domain, with the rest obtained from reference TRBV19 and TRBJ2-7, is as follows: DGGITQSPKYLFRKEGQNVTLSCEQNLNHDAMYWYRQDPGQGLRLIYYSQIVNDFQKGDIAEGYSVSREKKESFPLTVTSAQKNPTAFYLCASMEPLSYEQYFGPGTRLTVT.

This clone was recorded a few times. CDR3 nucleotide sequence: TGTGCCAGCAGCGTAGGACCGGGGGGGAACACTGAAGCTTTCTTT. It specifies CASSVGPGGNTEAFF. The gene calls are TRBV9 and TRBJ1-1, with D possibly matching TRBD1 (5 bases). The CDR3 spans 15 residues. V was trimmed by 0 bases and J by 1 base, leaving 10 bases between them. Germline CDR1 SGDLS, CDR2 YYNGEE.